This paragraph reports one T cell receptor (beta chain). The antigen remains undetermined. This CDR3 has 13 amino acids. Germline V lookup: CDR1 SGHTA, CDR2 FQGNSA. V lost 4 bases and J 0 bases, leaving 6 bases between the germline ends. Inclusion required at least two post-ART and at least one pre-ART PBMC samples. This record belongs to a study of long-term antiretroviral therapy in people with HIV. Study outcomes and limitations: For ART adherence, viral resistance and therapy changes, no data were available. With ART, diversity went up but was still lower than in transplant donor controls. Control repertoires displayed wider CDR3 length ranges than the HIV repertoires.

With survey level as its setting, the immunoSEQ assay was v3.0. Libraries were prepared by immunoSEQ multiplex PCR; TCRdb keeps only in-frame clonotypes and omits some of them. Seen here are 35,000 to 50,000 clones, around nine tenths observed once, and the top ten hold about 5%. The receptor was derived from a woman aged 45 to 65 with HIV. The V call is TRBV7-2, the J call TRBJ1-1; D gene unclear. Sample: unsorted PBMCs, taken 0.1 years before starting antiretroviral therapy. Here the CDR3 reads CASSYSMNTEAFF. For the CDR3, the DNA is TGTGCCAGCAGCTACTCAATGAACACTGAAGCTTTCTTT.